This record covers a single T cell receptor beta chain. Its antigen remains unidentified. Trimming removed 0 bases from V and 3 bases from J, with 15 bases in between. The V gene's germline CDR1 is LGHNA and CDR2 YNFKEQ. This CDR3 has 16 residues. These data originate in a study of shared clonotypes between healthy human individuals. Overall study findings and caveats: In the sorted subsets, rarefaction showed sequencing was incomplete despite large depth. Among donors, clonotype sharing was expected to be affected by sequencing depth.

Per the original methods: Without quality scores, immunoSEQ junctional reads could not be filtered like full-length reads. TCRdb's table, derived via immunoSEQ multiplex PCR, lists solely in-frame clones and lacks some. That table furnishes V, J and clone size, whereas the DNA furnished D and trimming. The table shows 2,500,000 or so clones, with 85% to 95% occurring only once. From CD4+ cells came CD45RA+ naive and CD45RA-negative memory subsets. The gene calls are TRBV4-2 and TRBJ2-7; TRBD2 might be the D (5 bases). Sequencing input: naive CD4+ T cells from PBMCs. Subset denoted: CD45RA+ positively selected. The sequence came from a man in his late teens or twenties in good health. Some clones in this sample may be carry-over from other donors' samples. The CDR3 nucleotides read TGTGCCAGCAGCCAAGACGCGGGCCCCAGTCTCTACGAGCAGTACTTC. This codes for CASSQDAGPSLYEQYF.